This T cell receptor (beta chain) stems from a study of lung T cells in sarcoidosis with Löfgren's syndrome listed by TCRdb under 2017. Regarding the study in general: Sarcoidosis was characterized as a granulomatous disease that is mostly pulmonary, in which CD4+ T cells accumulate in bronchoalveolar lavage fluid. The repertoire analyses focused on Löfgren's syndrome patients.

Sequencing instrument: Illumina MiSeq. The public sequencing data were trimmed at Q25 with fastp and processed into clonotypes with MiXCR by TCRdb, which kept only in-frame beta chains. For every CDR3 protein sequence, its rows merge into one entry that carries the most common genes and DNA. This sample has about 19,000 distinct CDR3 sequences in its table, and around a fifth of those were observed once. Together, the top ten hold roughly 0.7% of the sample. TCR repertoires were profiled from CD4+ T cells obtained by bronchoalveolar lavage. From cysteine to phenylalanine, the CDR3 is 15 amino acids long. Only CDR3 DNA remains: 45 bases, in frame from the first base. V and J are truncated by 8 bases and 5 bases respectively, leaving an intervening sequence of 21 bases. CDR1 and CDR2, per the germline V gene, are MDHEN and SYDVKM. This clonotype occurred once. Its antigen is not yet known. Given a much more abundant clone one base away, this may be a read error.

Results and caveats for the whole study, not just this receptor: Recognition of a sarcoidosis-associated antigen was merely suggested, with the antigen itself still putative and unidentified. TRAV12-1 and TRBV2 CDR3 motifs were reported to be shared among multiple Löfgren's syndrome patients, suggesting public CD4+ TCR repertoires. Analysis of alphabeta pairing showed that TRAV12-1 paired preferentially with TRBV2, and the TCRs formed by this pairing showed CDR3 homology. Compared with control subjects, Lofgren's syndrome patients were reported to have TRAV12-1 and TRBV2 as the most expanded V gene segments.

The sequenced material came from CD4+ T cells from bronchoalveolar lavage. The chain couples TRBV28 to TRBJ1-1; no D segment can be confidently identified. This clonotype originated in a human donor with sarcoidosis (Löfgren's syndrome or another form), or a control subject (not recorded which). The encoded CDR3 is CASFPLAMERTEAFF. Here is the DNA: TGTGCCAGCTTCCCCCTTGCCATGGAAAGGACTGAAGCTTTCTTT. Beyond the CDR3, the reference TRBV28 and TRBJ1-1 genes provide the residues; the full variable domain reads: DVKVTQSSRYLVKRTGEKVFLECVQDMDHENMFWYRQDPGLGLRLIYFSYDVKMKEKGDIPEGYSVSREKKERFSLILESASTNQTSMYLCASFPLAMERTEAFFGQGTRLTVV.